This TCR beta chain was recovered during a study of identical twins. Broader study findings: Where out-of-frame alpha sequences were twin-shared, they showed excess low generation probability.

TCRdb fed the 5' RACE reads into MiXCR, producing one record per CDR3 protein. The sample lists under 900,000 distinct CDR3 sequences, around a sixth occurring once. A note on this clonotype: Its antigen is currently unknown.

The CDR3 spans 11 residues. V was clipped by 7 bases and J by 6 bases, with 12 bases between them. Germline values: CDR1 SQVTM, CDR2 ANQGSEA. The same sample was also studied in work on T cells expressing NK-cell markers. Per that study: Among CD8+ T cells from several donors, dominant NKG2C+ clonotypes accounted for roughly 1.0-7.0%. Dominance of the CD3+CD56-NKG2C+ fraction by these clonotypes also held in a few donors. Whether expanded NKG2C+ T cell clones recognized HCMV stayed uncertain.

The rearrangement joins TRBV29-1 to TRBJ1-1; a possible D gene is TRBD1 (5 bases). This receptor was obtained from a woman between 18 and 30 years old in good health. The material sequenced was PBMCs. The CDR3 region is CSARKGAEAFF. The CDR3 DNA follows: TGCAGCGCCCGAAAAGGGGCTGAAGCTTTCTTT.